This TCR beta chain emerged from a study of CD8 T cells in cerebrospinal fluid in Alzheimer's disease. Study summary: Plate-based nested PCR sequencing and droplet-based sequencing measured CSF T cell clonal expansion.

Study-level results: Healthy subjects less often had a clone of at least 3% than Alzheimer's patients. EBV-specific clones showed no enrichment in Alzheimer's patients and were not the top expanded clones.

By frequency, this clonotype is medium-sized. What it binds is unknown. TCRdb reprocessed the 10x single-cell sequencing reads and stores each CDR3 protein as one record, lacking DNA. In total, the table holds 1,000 to 1,500 distinct CDR3 sequences. Every participant was in good physical condition without acute infectious disease. CDR1 and CDR2 from the germline V gene are DFQATT and SNEGSKA (reference sequence). The length of the CDR3 is 15 residues. Sequenced sample: cerebrospinal fluid. The chain carries TRBV20-1 and TRBJ2-3; TCRdb returns TRBD2, unconfirmable since there is no DNA. This receptor was identified in a human donor with Parkinson's disease. This CDR3 reads CSARPLAGVMDTQYF.